This T cell receptor beta chain was recorded in a study of T cells after yellow fever vaccination (dated by TCRdb to the late 2010s). Regarding the complete study: The SMART-Seq v4 Ultra Low Input RNA kit was used to prepare libraries from fractions with low cell numbers. Bulk TCR alpha and beta repertoires were sequenced longitudinally to track T-cell clones before and after primary and booster YFV17D yellow fever vaccination. Blood samples were taken at several timepoints before and after primary and secondary immunization, and bulk PBMC replicates and cell subsets were isolated. Two healthy male donors, one aged 18 to 29 and one aged 30 to 40 years, made up the cohort.

Synthesis of TCR cDNA relied on 5'RACE template switching, a step that introduced a universal primer site along with unique molecular identifiers. cDNA synthesis was primed from both the TCR alpha and TCR beta constant segments. Library amplification used two PCR steps, and the second PCR step added sample barcodes and sequencing adapters. Sequencing of libraries was done on Illumina HiSeq 2500 (2x100 bp) or NovaSeq (2x150 bp). In the paper's pipeline: Demultiplexing of reads and collapsing into UMI consensus sequences were performed with MIGEC, and V(D)J alignment was carried out with MiXCR. Using edgeR on replicate PBMC samples, clonotypes were called vaccine-responding if FDR was below 0.01 and the log2 fold change was above 5 up to day 15. Each bulk clonotype was labeled CD4 or CD8 based on which sequenced repertoire, CD4 or CD8, contained the clonotype at higher abundance. The public reads were reprocessed in TCRdb via fastp at Q25 and MiXCR, keeping in-frame beta chains. Identical CDR3 proteins give one entry, which carries the most common genes and DNA. It is TCRdb's table, rather than the study itself, that gives the V and J calls and clone size. The table for this sample lists about 510,000 distinct CDR3 sequences; 20% to 25% of them were counted only once. Approximately 15% of the sample rests with the top ten.

Comments on this clonotype: The clone's antigen remains unknown. Base qualities are not recorded, but no much larger clone differs from it by a single base.

According to the study, the label for this sample's treatment or condition signals: live attenuated yellow fever vaccine strain. At every blood-draw timepoint, two biological replicates of bulk PBMCs were collected. PBMCs were isolated from peripheral blood using a standard Ficoll-Paque protocol. TriZol was used to extract RNA from bulk PBMCs, from CD4 and CD8 fractions, and from dextramer-positive and dextramer-negative fractions. V and J are truncated by 0 bases and 5 bases respectively, leaving an intervening sequence of 14 bases. The germline V gene specifies MNHEY as CDR1 and SVGEGT as CDR2. Measured from the cysteine to the valine, the CDR3 is 15 residues long. Only the CDR3 part of the read is kept: 45 bases, read in frame from the first base. General findings and caveats noted by the study authors: Compared with the primary T-cell response, the secondary T-cell response was faster but weaker, reaching its peak on day 5 rather than on day 15. Computational filtering was required because FACS-sorted repertoires could contain abundant contaminating clonotypes from the bulk population. Only a couple of donors were included in the study, so the extent to which the findings can be generalized is limited. A small share of clonotypes was detected in both CD4 and CD8 compartments, with the overlap likely arising from convergent recombination. After the booster, most of the clones that had expanded following primary vaccination were detected again (roughly 96% of CD4 and roughly 90% of CD8), which suggests that memory was broadly maintained.

The source is a man in his late teens or twenties who received the YFV17D yellow fever vaccine. The material was PBMCs, obtained less than 25 days after the first yellow fever vaccination. This sequence uses TRBV6-2 or TRBV6-3 and TRBJ2-7; TRBD2 is possibly the D segment (5 matching bases). The nucleotides are TGTGCCAGCAGTTACTCCCCGGGGAACTCGGACGAGCAGTACGTC. Translated, it reads CASSYSPGNSDEQYV.